One and the same sample provided the 9 T cell receptor beta chains below, sequenced in a study of CD8+ T cells in alopecia areata. Treatment defined: oral pan-JAK inhibitor, 5-10 mg twice daily. Reverse transcribed after extraction, RNA yielded cDNA as the sequencing template. Assay: immunoSEQ multiplex PCR; the TCRdb copy retains only in-frame clones and omits some. The sample holds approximately 210,000 clones, over 60% seen once. The sequences come from CD4+ T cells sorted from blood, collected around week 44, from a patient treated with tofacitinib. The receptors here all came from a human donor with alopecia areata.

About this clone itself: The identical CDR3 is also encoded by other nucleotide sequences in the sample. This rearrangement joins TRBV30 to TRBJ2-2; D is possibly TRBD1 (6 bases). The CDR3 loop spans 14 amino acids. Germline V CDR1 and CDR2: GTSNPN, SVGIG (reference sequence). V shed 0 bases and J shed 5 bases, with 10 bases lying between them. The CDR3 bases are TGTGCCTGGAGTGTACTGCAGGGGACCGGGGAGCTGTTTTTT. It is translated as CAWSVLQGTGELFF.

The V call is TRBV29-1, the J call TRBJ2-3; either TRBD1 or TRBD2 may supply D (5 bases each). The germline CDR1 and CDR2 sequences are SQVTM and ANQGSEA. The CDR3 is 14 amino acids. Trimming left V 5 bases short and J 2 bases short, with 14 bases between. The CDR3: CSVKGTRATDTQYF. CDR3 bases: TGCAGCGTTAAAGGGACCCGTGCCACAGATACGCAGTATTTT.

This clone was seen repeatedly, ten times or more. The rearrangement uses TRBV11-3 and TRBJ2-2, with D maybe TRBD2 (5 bases). This CDR3 contains 14 residues. With 2 bases removed from V and 6 bases from J, the gap between germline ends came to 10 bases. Looked up from germline, CDR1 is SGHNT and CDR2 is YENEEA. CDR3 amino acids: CASSLMSGSGELFF. As DNA, the CDR3 is TGTGCCAGCAGCTTAATGAGCGGCTCCGGGGAGCTGTTTTTT.

The chain recombines TRBV29-1 with TRBJ2-5; 7 bases line up with TRBD1. CDR3 size: 17 residues. V was pared by 3 bases and J by 2 bases, with 15 bases of the junction left unmatched. The germline V gene encodes CDR1 SQVTM and CDR2 ANQGSEA. In DNA form, the CDR3 reads TGCAGCGTTGACGGGGAGACAGGGTATGGGCAACAAGAGACCCAGTACTTC. Its translation: CSVDGETGYGQQETQYF.

This chain connects TRBV5-6 to TRBJ1-1; 9 bases line up with TRBD1. The CDR3 runs to 17 residues. The V and J ends lost 0 bases and 1 base, in that order; junction bases with no gene match: 7. Germline CDR1 is SGHDT and CDR2 is YYEEEE. The CDR3 here is CASSLGTGVMKNTEAFF. The CDR3 nucleotides read TGTGCCAGCAGCTTGGGGACAGGGGTGATGAAGAACACTGAAGCTTTCTTT.

The rearrangement joins TRBV9 to TRBJ2-1, with 11 bases lining up with TRBD1. Trimming took 0 bases from V and 10 from J; bases not matched to a gene: 6. The length of the CDR3 is 15 residues. CDR1 and CDR2 (germline): SGDLS, YYNGEE. DNA of the CDR3: TGTGCCAGCAGCGTAGAAGGACAGGGGGCCAGGGAGCAGTTCTTC. It codes for CASSVEGQGAREQFF.

The chain combines TRBV19 with TRBJ1-1; D is ambiguous. V was shortened by 5 bases and J by 0 bases, with 7 bases between the two germline ends. Germline values: CDR1 LNHDA, CDR2 SQIVND (reference sequence). CDR3 length: 13 residues. The CDR3 protein is CASSPVLNTEAFF. The CDR3 DNA reads as TGTGCCAGTAGTCCCGTCCTGAACACTGAAGCTTTCTTT.

The rearrangement joins TRBV30 to TRBJ2-5, with TRBD2 matching over 8 bases. The CDR3 length is 12 residues. Germline loops: CDR1 GTSNPN, CDR2 SVGIG (reference sequence). The V segment lost 5 bases and the J segment 5 bases; nucleotides outside the gene matches: 4. CDR3 region: CAWDSGAETQYF. CDR3 nucleotides: TGTGCCTGGGATAGCGGGGCGGAGACCCAGTACTTC. The full variable domain, completed using reference TRBV30 and TRBJ2-5, is SQTIHQWPATLVQPVGSPLSLECTVEGTSNPNLYWYRQAAGRGLQLLFYSVGIGQISSEVPQNLSASRPQDRQFILSSKKLLLSDSGFYLCAWDSGAETQYFGPGTRLLVL.

This clone was found a few times. The chain uses TRBV7-9 and TRBJ2-2, with a weak D call TRBD2 (5 bases). The CDR3 consists of 14 residues. V was cut by 8 bases and J by 0 bases, with 10 bases left in between. Germline CDR1 is SEHNR and CDR2 is FQNEAQ (reference sequence). CDR3 coding DNA: TGTGCCAGCCGATCTAGCTCGAACACCGGGGAGCTGTTTTTT. Residues: CASRSSSNTGELFF.